The 25 T cell receptor beta chains below come from one sample, sequenced in a study of shared clonotypes between healthy human individuals. Method: immunoSEQ multiplex PCR; TCRdb's copy keeps in-frame clones and lacks some. The table shows about 2.3 million clones, with around 92% occurring only once. Sequencing input: naive CD4+ T cells from PBMCs. Subset specified: CD45RA+ positively selected. All receptors derive from a man between 18 and 35 years old in good health. Some clones in this sample may be carry-over from other donors' samples.

The V gene is TRBV2, the J gene TRBJ2-5; D possibly corresponds to TRBD1 (5 bases). Trimming took 5 bases from V and 1 from J, leaving 11 bases between them. CDR3 size: 14 residues. Looked up from germline, CDR1 is SNHLY and CDR2 is FYNNEI. CDR3 protein: CASSPGIGQETQYF. As DNA, the CDR3 is TGTGCCAGCAGTCCAGGGATAGGCCAAGAGACCCAGTACTTC.

The chain carries TRBV4-3 and TRBJ2-7, with TRBD1 as a possible D gene (6 bases). Germline V gene sequence: CDR1 LGHNA, CDR2 YSLEER. V gave up 1 base and J gave up 3 bases, with 13 bases separating them. The CDR3 length is 15 residues. The CDR3 here is CASSQGLGQSYEQYF. The DNA of the CDR3 is TGCGCCAGCAGCCAAGGTCTCGGACAGAGCTACGAGCAGTACTTC.

With regard to this clone: One junction end disagrees with the germline gene, perhaps due to a read error. The rearrangement links TRBV29-1 to TRBJ2-1, with TRBD2 matching over 10 bases. CDR3 size: 13 residues. The germline V gene has CDR1 SQVTM and CDR2 ANQGSEA. The CDR3 spells CSVEGTSGRTYLF. Here the CDR3 DNA reads TGCAGCGTTGAAGGGACTAGCGGCAGGACTTATCTCTTC.

This clone appeared a single time. The J gene is TRBJ1-4, the V gene TRBV21-1. TRBV21-1 is a known pseudogene. The CDR3 extends over 17 amino acids. The CDR3 loop is CASSTLRFLATNEKLFF. DNA of the CDR3: TGTGCCAGCAGCACCCTGCGGTTCCTTGCAACTAATGAAAAACTGTTTTTT.

The chain recombines TRBV27 with TRBJ2-5; 7 nucleotides match TRBD1. The CDR3 runs 20 residues. V shed 0 bases and J 2 bases; nucleotides not matched to a gene: 18. Germline V lookup: CDR1 MNHEY, CDR2 SMNVEV (reference sequence). This chain's CDR3 is CASSLSGKKDVWDRQETQYF. DNA of the CDR3: TGTGCCAGCAGTTTATCTGGAAAAAAGGATGTGTGGGACAGACAAGAGACCCAGTACTTC.

This rearrangement joins TRBV5-8 to TRBJ2-2; D may be TRBD1 (5 bases). V lost 1 base to trimming and J lost 4 bases, with 8 bases between them. The CDR3 contains 14 residues. The germline CDR1 and CDR2 sequences are SGHTS and YDEGEE. The CDR3 is CASSLRTFTGELFF. The CDR3 nucleotides are TGTGCCAGCAGCTTGAGGACATTCACCGGGGAGCTGTTTTTT.

The chain uses TRBV5-1 and TRBJ2-7; tentative D call: TRBD1 (5 bases). Germline V CDR1 and CDR2: SGHRS, YFSETQ. This CDR3 is built from 15 residues. Trimming stripped 0 bases from V and 3 bases from J, with 13 bases between. CDR3 residues: CASSLEGFLSYEQYF. CDR3 DNA sequence: TGCGCCAGCAGCTTGGAGGGGTTTCTTAGCTACGAGCAGTACTTC. Full variable domain (remainder filled in from reference TRBV5-1 and TRBJ2-7): KAGVTQTPRYLIKTRGQQVTLSCSPISGHRSVSWYQQTPGQGLQFLFEYFSETQRNKGNFPGRFSGRQFSNSRSEMNVSTLELGDSALYLCASSLEGFLSYEQYFGPGTRLTVT.

The chain has TRBV28 and TRBJ2-1; 10 nucleotides align to TRBD2. Germline values: CDR1 MDHEN, CDR2 SYDVKM. The CDR3 spans 13 residues. Losses at the gene ends were 8 bases for V and 7 bases for J; bases not matched to a gene: 5. The CDR3 loop reads CASEGLARNEQFF. Written as DNA, the CDR3 is TGTGCCAGCGAGGGACTAGCGAGGAATGAGCAGTTCTTC.

The chain joins TRBV10-3 to TRBJ2-2; possibly TRBD2 for D (6 bases). The germline V and J ends were trimmed by 2 bases and 6 bases, with 28 bases remaining between them. The CDR3 totals 20 residues. Germline V gene sequence: CDR1 ENHRY, CDR2 SYGVKD. CDR3 protein: CAISETPRAGLSGEAGELFF. The CDR3, as DNA: TGTGCCATCAGTGAGACCCCTCGGGCAGGGTTATCGGGGGAGGCCGGGGAGCTGTTTTTT.

With respect to this clone: The sample has other DNA sequences that encode this CDR3 too. This rearrangement joins TRBV5-1 to TRBJ1-4; the D is unclear. Looked up from germline, CDR1 is SGHRS and CDR2 is YFSETQ. V lost 0 bases, J lost 5 bases, and 11 bases lay in between. The CDR3 contains 15 residues. DNA of the CDR3: TGCGCCAGCAGCTTGGGTCCAGCGACCAATGAAAAACTGTTTTTT. This encodes CASSLGPATNEKLFF. Full variable domain (remainder filled in from reference TRBV5-1 and TRBJ1-4): KAGVTQTPRYLIKTRGQQVTLSCSPISGHRSVSWYQQTPGQGLQFLFEYFSETQRNKGNFPGRFSGRQFSNSRSEMNVSTLELGDSALYLCASSLGPATNEKLFFGSGTQLSVL.

The chain links TRBV20-1 to TRBJ1-2; no definite D call. CDR1 is DFQATT, CDR2 SNEGSKA, per germline (reference sequence). The CDR3 runs 10 residues. V was trimmed by 1 base and J by 7 bases, leaving 4 bases between them. CDR3 residues: CSARGRGYTF. The CDR3 nucleotides are TGCAGTGCTAGAGGCCGTGGCTACACCTTC.

The chain carries TRBV7-9 and TRBJ1-6; 10 positions agree with TRBD1. The V and J ends lost 5 bases and 7 bases, in that order; junction bases with no gene match: 8. The CDR3 length is 16 residues. Germline V gives CDR1 SEHNR, CDR2 FQNEAQ (reference sequence). The CDR3 loop is CASSSLRTGGNSPLHF. Here the CDR3 DNA reads TGTGCCAGCAGCAGCCTGAGGACAGGGGGAAATTCACCCCTCCACTTT. Variable domain in full (rest from reference TRBV7-9 and TRBJ1-6): DTGVSQNPRHKITKRGQNVTFRCDPISEHNRLYWYRQTLGQGPEFLTYFQNEAQLEKSRLLSDRFSAERPKGSFSTLEIQRTEQGDSAMYLCASSSLRTGGNSPLHFGNGTRLTVT.

This sequence joins TRBV18 and TRBJ1-2; TRBD1 matches 12 bases. The length of the CDR3 is 17 residues. V trimming: 6 bases; J trimming: 3 bases; junction bases outside the gene matches: 11. The V gene's germline CDR1 is KGHSH and CDR2 LQKENI. The CDR3 DNA reads as TGTGCCAGCTCCCAAGCCGGGACAGGGGGCGCCGACTATGGCTACACCTTC. Its translation: CASSQAGTGGADYGYTF.

The V and J genes are TRBV19 and TRBJ2-3, with D possibly being TRBD2 (5 bases). The germline CDR1 and CDR2 sequences are LNHDA and SQIVND (reference sequence). The CDR3 sequence is 14 residues long. Trimming took off 5 bases at V and 0 bases at J, with 9 bases between the two ends. CDR3 nucleotide sequence: TGTGCCAGTAGTGACCGGGGAAGCACAGATACGCAGTATTTT. Translation: CASSDRGSTDTQYF. Variable domain in full (rest from reference TRBV19 and TRBJ2-3): DGGITQSPKYLFRKEGQNVTLSCEQNLNHDAMYWYRQDPGQGLRLIYYSQIVNDFQKGDIAEGYSVSREKKESFPLTVTSAQKNPTAFYLCASSDRGSTDTQYFGPGTRLTVL.

V is TRBV6-6 and J is TRBJ2-7, with TRBD2 identical over 7 bases. V lost 6 bases and J lost 7; bases outside the gene matches: 3. Germline assignment: CDR1 MNHNY and CDR2 SVGAGI (reference sequence). The CDR3 contains 11 residues. Here the CDR3 DNA reads TGTGCCAGCAGGGCCGGGGGGGAGCAGTACTTC. Translated, it gives CASRAGGEQYF.

The chain recombines TRBV27 with TRBJ2-4, with D tentatively TRBD2 (5 bases). Trimming stripped 3 bases from V and 2 bases from J, with 14 bases between. This CDR3 spans 16 amino acids. Germline CDR1 is MNHEY and CDR2 is SMNVEV (reference sequence). DNA of the CDR3: TGTGCCAGCAGTTTCCCCGAGGCCGGGACCAAAAACATTCAGTACTTC. Protein: CASSFPEAGTKNIQYF.

This clone was recorded once. The chain carries TRBV19 and TRBJ2-3, with D uncertain. The CDR3 is made up of 13 amino acids. Germline-derived CDR1 and CDR2 are LNHDA and SQIVND (reference sequence). V was pared by 7 bases and J by 0 bases, with 8 bases between. Here the CDR3 DNA reads TGTGCCAGTACCACAACTAGCACAGATACGCAGTATTTT. It is translated as CASTTTSTDTQYF.

The chain uses TRBV29-1 and TRBJ2-1; no definite D call. Germline assignment: CDR1 SQVTM and CDR2 ANQGSEA. Trimming cost V 4 bases and J 3 bases, with 13 bases left between them. CDR3 length equals 14 residues. The CDR3 region has the DNA TGCAGCGTTGTAGTCCGGACGCGCTACAATGAGCAGTTCTTC. Its protein is CSVVVRTRYNEQFF.

This clone was observed a handful of times. The chain recombines TRBV14 with TRBJ1-2, with D perhaps matching TRBD1 (5 bases). This CDR3 comprises 15 residues. Trimming took 4 bases from V and 3 from J, leaving 15 bases between them. Germline CDR1 SGHDN, CDR2 FVKESK. CDR3 sequence: CASSPMGDRHYGYTF. DNA for the CDR3: TGTGCCAGCAGCCCGATGGGGGACCGACACTATGGCTACACCTTC.

This chain connects TRBV28 to TRBJ2-3, with D possibly matching TRBD2 (5 bases). The germline CDR1 and CDR2 sequences are MDHEN and SYDVKM. With 2 bases removed from V and 8 bases from J, the gap between germline ends came to 14 bases. This CDR3 has 14 residues. The CDR3 coding sequence is TGTGCCAGCAGTTTAGGATCAAAGGCGGGTACGCAGTATTTT. Protein sequence: CASSLGSKAGTQYF.

The chain is built from TRBV4-1 and TRBJ2-7, with a weak D call TRBD2 (6 bases). CDR3 length: 16 residues. The V and J ends lost 3 bases and 2 bases respectively, with 17 bases between them. Germline assignment: CDR1 MGHRA and CDR2 YSYEKL. CDR3 residues: CASSQSDWGLTYEQYF. In DNA form, the CDR3 reads TGCGCCAGCAGCCAGTCCGACTGGGGACTGACCTACGAGCAGTACTTC.

V and J are TRBV9 and TRBJ2-1, with D perhaps TRBD1 (5 bases). This CDR3 region has 16 residues. The germline gives CDR1 SGDLS, CDR2 YYNGEE. Trimming removed 4 bases from V and 2 bases from J, with 16 bases in between. The CDR3 DNA is TGTGCCAGCAGCCCCCCGACAGCCTCAACCTACAATGAGCAGTTCTTC. Protein: CASSPPTASTYNEQFF.

The chain couples TRBV19 to TRBJ2-7, with TRBD1 matching 8 bases. Trimming cost V 0 bases and J 2 bases; bases outside gene matches: 6. The CDR3 totals 16 residues. Germline V CDR1 and CDR2: LNHDA, SQIVND (reference sequence). CDR3: CASSIDLGRGPYEQYF. The CDR3 DNA is TGTGCCAGTAGTATAGATCTCGGCAGGGGGCCCTACGAGCAGTACTTC.

This rearrangement joins TRBV28 to TRBJ2-1, with a weak D call TRBD1 (6 bases). V lost 7 bases, J lost 4 bases, and 14 bases lay in between. The germline V gene encodes CDR1 MDHEN and CDR2 SYDVKM. The CDR3 extends over 14 amino acids. CDR3 sequence: CASKMGAGYNEQFF. CDR3 DNA: TGTGCCAGCAAAATGGGGGCGGGTTACAATGAGCAGTTCTTC.

The rearrangement uses TRBV18 and TRBJ2-7, with 7 bases matching TRBD1. The CDR3 loop spans 14 amino acids. Per the germline V gene, CDR1 is KGHSH and CDR2 is LQKENI. J was trimmed by 2 bases and V by 3 bases; bases with no gene match: 4. The CDR3 region is CASSPGDSPYEQYF. CDR3 bases: TGTGCCAGCTCACCGGGGGACAGCCCCTACGAGCAGTACTTC.